This T cell receptor (beta chain) was recorded in a study of shared clonotypes between healthy human individuals. The donors, healthy adults who were HIV-negative, had experienced no recent acute infections or vaccinations. Subsets obtained from CD4+ cells comprised CD45RA+ naive and CD45RA-negative memory cells. Measured with immunoSEQ multiplex PCR; TCRdb has only the in-frame clones, and not every one. This table holds a few million clones, 80% to 95% found once. The CDR3 has 12 amino acids. The V gene lost 4 bases and the J gene lost 6 bases, with 9 bases spanning the gap. CDR1 and CDR2 (germline): SNHLY, FYNNEI.

V usage is TRBV2 and J usage is TRBJ2-5; D is uncertain. This receptor was obtained from a man between 18 and 35 years old in good health. Some clones in this sample may be carry-over from other donors' samples. The sequenced sample consisted of naive CD4+ T cells from PBMCs. Subset meaning: CD45RA+ positively selected. CDR3 bases: TGTGCCAGCAGTGGCAGCTTTCAGACCCAGTACTTC. Translating it yields CASSGSFQTQYF.